This is a list of T cell receptor beta chains from one sample in a study of blood T cell repertoires in COVID-19. Using immunoSEQ multiplex PCR, the repertoire was profiled, and TCRdb retains in-frame clones only, with some absent. The sample records about 160,000 clones, roughly 73% being singletons. Sequencing input: peripheral blood. These receptors were collected from a man in his 70s with acute or convalescent COVID-19. Each CDR3 is given with its conserved first and last residue. The order of the fields is CDR3 length, V gene, J gene, CDR3 protein.

>14|TRBV6-5|TRBJ1-1
CASSYRQERTEAFF
>16|TRBV6-1|TRBJ1-4
CASSVQGGWTNEKLFF
>13|TRBV28|TRBJ1-1
CASYTPGNTEAFF
>15|TRBV14|TRBJ1-1
CASSQRTGWNTEAFF
>15|TRBV2|TRBJ2-5
CASKQGTSGGKTQYF
>16|TRBV28|TRBJ1-5
CASRTHSGTSNQPQHF
>15|TRBV7-2|TRBJ1-5
CASSPRTGGYQPQHF
>14|TRBV4-1|TRBJ2-7
CASSQVDRGYEQYF
>13|TRBV4-3|TRBJ1-2
CASSQVNAGGYTF
>17|TRBV7-6|TRBJ2-1
CASSFFLAGGSYNEQFF
>15|TRBV9|TRBJ2-3
CASSASQGFTDTQYF
>14|TRBV28|TRBJ2-7
CASSDSITYYEQYF
>17|TRBV3-1/TRBV3-2|TRBJ2-1
CASSQKKAGGTYNEQFF
>16|TRBV18|TRBJ1-3
CASSPRGGASGNTIYF
>15|TRBV11-3|TRBJ2-1
CASSLGGVAGNEQFF
>16|TRBV5-1|TRBJ1-1
CASSSGSLSFNTEAFF
>14|TRBV7-9|TRBJ1-3
CASSLGFQANTIYF
>14|TRBV7-2|TRBJ2-3
CASSRDWRQDTQYF
>15|TRBV7-3|TRBJ1-1
CASSLTGRRTTEAFF
>14|TRBV4-3|TRBJ1-1
CASSTGQGGTEAFF
>14|TRBV20-1|TRBJ2-7
CSASQQGDPYEQYF
>13|TRBV10-3|TRBJ1-5
CAITGSFNQPQHF
>12|TRBV19|TRBJ1-5
CASGGSNQPQHF
>13|TRBV19|TRBJ2-3
CASSSLAPDTQYF
>16|TRBV4-3|TRBJ2-5
CASSQGSGVSQETQYF
>16|TRBV11-3|TRBJ2-5
CASSLDGGQGSETQYF
>14|TRBV6-2/TRBV6-3|TRBJ2-5
CASSRQGPQETQYF
>18|TRBV6-1|TRBJ2-5
CASSGLTSGGPMQETQYF
>12|TRBV30|TRBJ2-7
CAWSSGGPEQYF
>13|TRBV28|TRBJ2-3
CASSLSSADTQYF
>14|TRBV21-1|TRBJ2-7
CASPSRNEHHEQYF
>14|TRBV5-4|TRBJ1-1
CASTSGQGNTEAFF
>16|TRBV27|TRBJ2-7
CASSLRRDRVGHEQYF
>13|TRBV5-1|TRBJ2-3
CASSLTGSDTQYF
>16|TRBV7-3|TRBJ2-6
CASSLTSAPGANVLTF
>13|TRBV6-5|TRBJ2-7
CASTGTGGYEQYF
>15|TRBV7-2|TRBJ2-5
CASSLGGQGRETQYF
>16|TRBV5-8|TRBJ2-1
CASSPLLGRSYNEQFF
>11|TRBV12-3/TRBV12-4|TRBJ2-7
CASSQSNEQYF
>16|TRBV11-2|TRBJ2-1
CASSPRTSGRVYEQFF
>13|TRBV5-1|TRBJ2-1
CASRDSSYNEQFF
>14|TRBV3-1/TRBV3-2|TRBJ1-1
CASRSQGPSAEAFF
>15|TRBV5-1|TRBJ2-2
CARRGTGGKTGELFF
>13|TRBV28|TRBJ2-1
CASMRGGDHEQFF
>15|TRBV6-5|TRBJ1-4
CASSSNTGGDEKLFF
>14|TRBV2|TRBJ2-1
CASLRGGGLNEQFF
>16|TRBV5-1|TRBJ1-4
CASSLGRGQLNEKLFF
>15|TRBV27|TRBJ2-3
CASSFAGRNTDTQYF